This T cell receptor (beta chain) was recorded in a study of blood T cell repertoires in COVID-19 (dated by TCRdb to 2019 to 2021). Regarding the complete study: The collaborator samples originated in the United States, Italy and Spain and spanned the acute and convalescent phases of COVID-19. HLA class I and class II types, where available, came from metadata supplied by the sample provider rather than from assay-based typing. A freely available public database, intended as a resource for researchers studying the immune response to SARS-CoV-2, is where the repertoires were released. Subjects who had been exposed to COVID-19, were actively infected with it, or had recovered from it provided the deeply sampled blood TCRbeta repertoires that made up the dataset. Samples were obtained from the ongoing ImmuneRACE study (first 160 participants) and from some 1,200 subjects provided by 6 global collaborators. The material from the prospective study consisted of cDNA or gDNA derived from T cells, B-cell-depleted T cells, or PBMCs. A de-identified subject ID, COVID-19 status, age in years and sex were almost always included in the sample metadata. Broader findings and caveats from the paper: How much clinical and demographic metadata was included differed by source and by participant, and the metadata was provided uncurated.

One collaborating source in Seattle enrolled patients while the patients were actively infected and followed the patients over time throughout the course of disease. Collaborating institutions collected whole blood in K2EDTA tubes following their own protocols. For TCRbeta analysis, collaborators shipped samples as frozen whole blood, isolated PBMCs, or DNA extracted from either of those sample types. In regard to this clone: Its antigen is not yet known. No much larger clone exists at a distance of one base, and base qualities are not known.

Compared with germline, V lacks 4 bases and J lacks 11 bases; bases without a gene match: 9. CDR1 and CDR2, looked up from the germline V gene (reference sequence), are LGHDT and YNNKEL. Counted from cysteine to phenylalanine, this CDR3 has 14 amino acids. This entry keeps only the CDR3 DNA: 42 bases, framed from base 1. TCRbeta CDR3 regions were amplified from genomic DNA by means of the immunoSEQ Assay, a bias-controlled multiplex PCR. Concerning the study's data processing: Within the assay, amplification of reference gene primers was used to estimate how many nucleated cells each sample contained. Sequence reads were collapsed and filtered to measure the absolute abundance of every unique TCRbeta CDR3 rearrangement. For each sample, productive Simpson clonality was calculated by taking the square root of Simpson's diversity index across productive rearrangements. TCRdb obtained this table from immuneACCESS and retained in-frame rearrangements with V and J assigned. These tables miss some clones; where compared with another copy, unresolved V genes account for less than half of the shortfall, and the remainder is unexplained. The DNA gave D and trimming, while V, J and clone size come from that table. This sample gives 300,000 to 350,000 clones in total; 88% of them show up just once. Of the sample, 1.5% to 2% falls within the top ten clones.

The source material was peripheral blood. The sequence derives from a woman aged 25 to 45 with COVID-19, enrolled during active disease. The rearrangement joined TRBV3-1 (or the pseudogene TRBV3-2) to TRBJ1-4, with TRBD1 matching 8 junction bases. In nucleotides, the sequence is TGTGCCAGCAGCCTGGGACAGGCGACGGACAAACTGTTTTTT. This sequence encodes CASSLGQATDKLFF.